This T cell receptor (beta chain) originates from a study of cytomegalovirus exposure and HLA in healthy donors (dated by TCRdb to 2016 to 2017). For the wider study: An earlier analysis of several hundred of the donors reported approximately 270 Gb of sequence data and roughly 110 million unique TCR beta sequences from about 200 million T cells. Approximately 330 gigabases of sequencing data and tens of millions of unique TCR sequences made up an early release that covered nearly 650 HLA-typed donors. Class I and class II HLA loci were covered by the typing at four-digit resolution. In a later analysis, previously published TCR beta repertoires from several hundred donors were re-analyzed and high-resolution HLA genotyping was added so that TCR occurrence patterns could be studied. To predict cytomegalovirus infection status, the study brought together high-throughput TCR immunosequencing, statistical association of individual TCRs with disease status, and machine learning. Genome-wide SNP genotypes for about 65% of the roughly 670 donors were used in a later genetic analysis, which treated that subset as a discovery cohort. Using immunosequencing, the study profiled T cell repertoires from around 680 subjects and related those repertoires to cytomegalovirus serostatus. The study was designed to test whether signatures of past pathogen exposure could be identified by cataloging public T cell receptors. Four to six DR-DQ haplotypes were handled as single units for association and clustering because linkage in the cohort was strong. Among almost 400 genotyped donors of the cohort, an average of roughly 240,000 unique TCR beta nucleotide sequences were sequenced per donor, around 20% of them non-productive. The later analysis used no new phenotypic data to find candidate immune exposures, relying instead on TCR beta sequences and their occurrence across donors. Of the 350 to 400 genotyped donors, approximately 80% fell in the genetic ancestry cluster associated with self-reported Caucasian donors. All discovery cohort repertoires had been generated on a single sequencing platform. Besides the first cohort of about 730 subjects, a separate validation cohort made up of roughly 130 different subjects was used. In an earlier analysis of roughly 600 of the donors, high-throughput TCR beta sequencing was used to judge whether each TCR beta V gene segment behaved as functional or pseudogenic. Typing coverage differed by locus: A, B, C, DRB1 and DQB1 were typed in roughly 629-630 donors, DQA1 in 500 to 550, DPA1 in some 570, and DPB1 in roughly 450. Donor age, sex, ethnicity and CMV serostatus were collected together with the repertoire data.

From the germline V gene, CDR1 is SGHAT and CDR2 is FQNNGV. Counted from cysteine to phenylalanine, this CDR3 has 13 amino acids. Left in the record is the CDR3 DNA by itself, 39 bases read in frame from the first base. V sheds 2 bases and J sheds 7 bases, leaving 6 bases between their ends. The paper's findings and limits, for the study overall: A further reported finding was that TCR beta sequences accurately predicted the HLA-A and HLA-B alleles for most subjects in the first cohort. In vitro tests confirmed that a few of the cytomegalovirus-associated TCR beta chains recognize cytomegalovirus antigens. A later genetic analysis reported fewer N-insertions in productive TCRs among donors in an Asian-associated ancestry cluster than the approximately 670-donor mean. The study listed 164 TCR beta chains as associated with cytomegalovirus. In a later analysis, several top co-occurrence clusters were reported to appear linked to parvovirus B19, influenza, CMV and Epstein-Barr virus. Most TCR sequences were observed very rarely across donors, whereas some public TCRs were present in many individuals. The earlier analysis of about 600 of the donors excluded some 16 rarely observed V segments, including chromosome 9 orphons, because counts were too low. A group of highly shared sequence variants was considered likely to be a technical artifact of the sequencing pipeline. Cytomegalovirus status was reported to be diagnosed by the classifier with high specificity and sensitivity in both the original and validation cohorts. According to the authors, the approach could potentially be generalized to other disease states and immunological phenotypes. In an earlier analysis of about 600 of the donors, most TCR beta V segments appeared in productive rearrangements about 87% or about 30% of the time, broadly matching IMGT annotations. Sequencing depth was assumed to be roughly uniform across donors in the presence/absence analyses, though that assumption may not hold. Because some donors lacked HLA typing at each locus, the association tests relied only on the typed subset. An association between a missense DCLRE1C variant and V-gene and J-gene trimming of TCR beta chains was found in a later genetic analysis and replicated in an independent cohort. A later analysis found that most CMV-associated TCR beta chains appeared HLA-restricted, with HLA associations seemingly driven largely by CMV exposure. Linkage disequilibrium might explain the correlated functional status among segregating V segments, but an unknown experimental factor could not be excluded. In a later analysis, HLA-associated TCR beta chains showed more clonal expansion and lower generation probabilities than non-associated chains that were equally common. In a later analysis, TCR association rates were found to vary across HLA loci, with the most associated TCRs seen for DRB1 alleles and the fewest for HLA-C alleles. Assigning TCR associations to individual alleles was difficult when HLA alleles, especially DR and DQ, strongly co-occurred. CMV serostatus was the only immune exposure information available for the cohort. Some IMGT-functional V segments, including TRBV6-2 and TRBV6-3, could not be distinguished by the 87-base-pair reads and were therefore excluded. In this cohort, only TCR beta chains were sequenced, and detectable features were limited by the absence of alpha or paired-chain data. Specific HLA alleles were associated with roughly 16,000 TCR beta sequences at a false discovery rate of 0.05 in a later analysis.

The method behind the library was the immunoSEQ multiplex PCR assay. The multiplex PCR relied on a mix of 60 forward primers for TCR Vbeta segments and 13 reverse primers for TCR Jbeta segments. The CDR3 region of rearranged TCR beta genes was amplified from genomic DNA with a multiplex PCR assay. On the Illumina HiSeq System, the amplified TCR beta libraries were sequenced as 87-base-pair reads. Per the original workflow: A later analysis counted some 74 million unique TCR beta chains across the 650 to 800 repertoires, and 9 million to 14 million of these chains were shared by at least two donors. Raw reads were error-corrected and collapsed into unique sequences with a nearest-neighbor algorithm that merged closely related sequences to remove PCR and sequencing errors. CDR3 sequences were aligned to IMGT reference sequences to assign V, D and J gene segments. For a sequence to be retained, a match of at least six nucleotides was required to both a V gene segment and a J gene segment. Rearrangements were called productive when the CDR3 lacked stop codons and stayed in frame with V and J; all others were non-productive. CDR3 was defined according to IMGT convention as the region running from the second conserved V-encoded cysteine to the conserved J-encoded phenylalanine. The earlier analysis of approximately 590 of the donors excluded any sequence lacking an unambiguous match to a single V gene segment. An earlier analysis of several hundred of the donors called V segments functional above 56.7% productive rearrangements and segregating when the between-donor standard deviation exceeded 5%. A statistical classification framework was developed to diagnose cytomegalovirus status using the catalog of TCR beta chain sequences. A later analysis assigned V and J genes by comparing TCR nucleotide sequences with IMGT/GENE-DB human TR gene sequences. In a later analysis, CDR3 sequences and most-parsimonious VDJ recombination scenarios were assigned using the TCRdist pipeline. A later analysis defined each TCR beta chain by its CDR3 amino acid sequence plus V-gene family, and excluded reads lacking a unique V-gene family. As a way to deal with suspected cross-contamination and a sequencing artifact, a later analysis dropped over 550 nucleotide sequences that were highly shared and had low generation probability. In a later analysis, a clonal expansion index was calculated for each public chain from normalized within-repertoire ranks of inferred template counts. Generation probabilities in a later analysis came from a VDJ recombination model fitted to out-of-frame rearrangements, and those results were checked against IGoR. Hypergeometric tests were used in a later analysis to score TCR-TCR, TCR-HLA and TCR-CMV co-occurrence, with a repertoire-size bias correction applied to the TCR pairs. False discovery rates were estimated in a later analysis by permuting HLA or CMV assignments 20 times. A later analysis grouped co-occurring TCRs with DBSCAN, adding TCRdist sequence similarity when clustering within HLA-allele-positive subsets. For co-occurrence clustering, repertoires with fewer than 30,000 or more than 120,000 public chains were excluded, along with roughly 5 repertoires with anomalous nucleotide sharing. TCRdb stores this immuneACCESS table with in-frame sequences only. Part of the clones is absent; in the studies checked, under half of the shortfall reflects unresolved V genes, and no reason is known for the rest. The V and J calls and clone size are taken from that table; D and trimming were inferred from the DNA. In this sample the table shows about 150,000 clones, about 68% of which occur a single time. 1.2% to 1.5% of the sample lies in the top ten.

As concerns this clone: Its specific antigen is unknown. No quality values exist for individual bases; no much larger clone is one base distant.

The cohort comprised 666 healthy bone marrow donors. At the time of sampling, all cohort members were nominally healthy, though unrecorded immune exposures were likely present. The donor tested CMV seronegative, placing the donor among the approximately 400 seronegative members of the cohort. A peripheral blood sample was collected from each donor, and TCR beta sequencing was performed on peripheral blood mononuclear cells. Genomic DNA was extracted from the blood cell samples with the Qiagen DNeasy Blood Extraction Kit. The TCR comes from a man aged 18-30 years in good health and CMV-seronegative. The chain joins TRBV11-2 to TRBJ1-6, with the D gene too uncertain to name. Sequences were obtained from PBMCs. The nucleotides read TGTGCCAGCAGCTTATCCATGAATTCACCCCTCCACTTT. Its coded protein is CASSLSMNSPLHF. The full variable domain, with segments outside the CDR3 supplied by the reference TRBV11-2 and TRBJ1-6 proteins, appears as EAGVAQSPRYKIIEKRQSVAFWCNPISGHATLYWYQQILGQGPKLLIQFQNNGVVDDSQLPKDRFSAERLKGVDSTLKIQPAKLEDSAVYLCASSLSMNSPLHFGNGTRLTVT.